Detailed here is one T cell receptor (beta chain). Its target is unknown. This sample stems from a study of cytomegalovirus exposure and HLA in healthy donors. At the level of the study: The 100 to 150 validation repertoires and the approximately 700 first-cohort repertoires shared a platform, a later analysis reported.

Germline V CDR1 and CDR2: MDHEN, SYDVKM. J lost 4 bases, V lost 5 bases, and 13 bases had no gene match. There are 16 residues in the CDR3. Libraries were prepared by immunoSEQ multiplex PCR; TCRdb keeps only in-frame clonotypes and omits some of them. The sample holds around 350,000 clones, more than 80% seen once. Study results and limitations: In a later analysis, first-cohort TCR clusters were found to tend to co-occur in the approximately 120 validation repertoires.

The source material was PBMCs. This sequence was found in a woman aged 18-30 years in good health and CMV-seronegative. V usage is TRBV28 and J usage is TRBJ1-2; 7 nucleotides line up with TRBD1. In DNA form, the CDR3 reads TGTGCCAGCAGTCCACAGACAGGGAATGAAGGCTATGGCTACACCTTC. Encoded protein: CASSPQTGNEGYGYTF.